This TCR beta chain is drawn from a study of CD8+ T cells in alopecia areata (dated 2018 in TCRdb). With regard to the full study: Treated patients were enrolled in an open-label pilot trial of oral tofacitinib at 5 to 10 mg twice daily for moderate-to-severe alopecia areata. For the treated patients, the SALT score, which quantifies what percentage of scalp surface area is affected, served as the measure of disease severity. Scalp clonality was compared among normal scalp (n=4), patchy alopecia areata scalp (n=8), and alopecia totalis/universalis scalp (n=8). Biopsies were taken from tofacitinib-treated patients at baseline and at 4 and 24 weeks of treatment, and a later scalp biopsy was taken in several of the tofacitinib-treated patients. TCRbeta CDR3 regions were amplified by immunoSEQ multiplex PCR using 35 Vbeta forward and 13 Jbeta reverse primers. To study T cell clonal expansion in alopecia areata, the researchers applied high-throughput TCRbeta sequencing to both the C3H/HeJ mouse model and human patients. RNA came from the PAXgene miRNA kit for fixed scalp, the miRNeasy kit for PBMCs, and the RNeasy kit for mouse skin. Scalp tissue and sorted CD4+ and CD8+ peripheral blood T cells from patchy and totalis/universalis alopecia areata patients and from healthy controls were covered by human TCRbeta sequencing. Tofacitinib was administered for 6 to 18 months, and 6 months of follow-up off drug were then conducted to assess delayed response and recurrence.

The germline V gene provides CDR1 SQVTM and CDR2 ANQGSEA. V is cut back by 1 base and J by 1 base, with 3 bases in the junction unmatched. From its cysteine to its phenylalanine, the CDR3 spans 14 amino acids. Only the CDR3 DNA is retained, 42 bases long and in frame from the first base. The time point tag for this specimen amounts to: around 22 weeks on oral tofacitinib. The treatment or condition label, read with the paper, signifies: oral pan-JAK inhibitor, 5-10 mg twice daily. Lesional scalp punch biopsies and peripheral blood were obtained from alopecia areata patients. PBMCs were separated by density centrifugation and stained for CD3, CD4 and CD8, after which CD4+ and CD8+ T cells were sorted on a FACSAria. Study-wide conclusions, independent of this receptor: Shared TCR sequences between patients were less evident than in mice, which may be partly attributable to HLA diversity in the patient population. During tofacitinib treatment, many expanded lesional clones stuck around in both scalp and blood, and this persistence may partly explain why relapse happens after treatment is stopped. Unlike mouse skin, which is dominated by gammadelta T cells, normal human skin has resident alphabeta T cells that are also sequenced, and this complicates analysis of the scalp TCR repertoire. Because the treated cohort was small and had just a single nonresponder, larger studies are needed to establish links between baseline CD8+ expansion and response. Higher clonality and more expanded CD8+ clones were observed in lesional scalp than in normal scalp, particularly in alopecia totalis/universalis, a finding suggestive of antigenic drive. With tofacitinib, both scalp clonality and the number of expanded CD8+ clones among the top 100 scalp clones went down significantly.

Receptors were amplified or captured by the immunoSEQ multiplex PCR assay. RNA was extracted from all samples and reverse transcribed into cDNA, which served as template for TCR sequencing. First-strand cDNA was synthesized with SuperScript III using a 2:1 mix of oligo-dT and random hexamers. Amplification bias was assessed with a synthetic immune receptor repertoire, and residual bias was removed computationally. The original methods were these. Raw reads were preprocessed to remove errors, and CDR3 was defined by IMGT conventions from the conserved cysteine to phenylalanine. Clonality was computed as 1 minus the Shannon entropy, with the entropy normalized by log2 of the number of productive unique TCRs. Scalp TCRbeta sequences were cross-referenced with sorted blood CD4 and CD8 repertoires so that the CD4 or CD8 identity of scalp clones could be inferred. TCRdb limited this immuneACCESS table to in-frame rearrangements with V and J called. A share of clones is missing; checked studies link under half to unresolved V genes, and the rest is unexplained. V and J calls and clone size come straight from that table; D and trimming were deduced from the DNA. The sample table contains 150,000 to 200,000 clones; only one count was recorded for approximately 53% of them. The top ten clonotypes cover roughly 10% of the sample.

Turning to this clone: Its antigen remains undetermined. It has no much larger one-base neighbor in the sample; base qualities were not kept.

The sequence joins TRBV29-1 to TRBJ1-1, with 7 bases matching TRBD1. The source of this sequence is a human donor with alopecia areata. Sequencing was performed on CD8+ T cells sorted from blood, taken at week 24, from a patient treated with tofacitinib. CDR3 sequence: CSVEGGQQNTEAFF. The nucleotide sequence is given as TGCAGCGTTGAAGGGGGACAGCAGAACACTGAAGCTTTCTTT.